These T cell receptor beta chains were read from a single sample in a study of cytomegalovirus exposure and HLA in healthy donors. TCRdb keeps only in-frame clones here, not all; method: immunoSEQ multiplex PCR. Here the sample spans over 140,000 clones, 80% being singletons. Material: PBMCs. These receptors were obtained from a man over 45 in good health and CMV-seronegative. Each CDR3 is given with its conserved first and last residue. The D gene is left open where the match is weak. Clone sizes are given selectively: once, few, many, or a class where the clone is expanded.

v_gene	abundance	d_gene	j_gene	CDR3aa	CDR3nt
TRBV19	NA	NA	TRBJ1-5	CASRKQLSNQPQHF	TGTGCCAGTAGGAAACAGCTTAGCAATCAGCCCCAGCATTTT
TRBV14	NA	NA	TRBJ1-5	CASSQGLGGNQPQHF	TGTGCCAGCAGCCAAGGACTGGGAGGCAATCAGCCCCAGCATTTT
TRBV9	NA	TRBD1	TRBJ2-7	CASSMGQVPYEQYF	TGTGCCAGCAGCATGGGACAGGTCCCCTACGAGCAGTACTTC
TRBV4-2	NA	TRBD1	TRBJ1-3	CASSLGGTGPPGNTIYF	TGTGCCAGCAGCCTGGGGGGGACAGGGCCCCCTGGAAACACCATATATTTT
TRBV2	NA	TRBD2	TRBJ2-3	CASSDLAGGRTDTQYF	TGTGCCAGCAGTGACTTAGCGGGGGGGCGCACAGATACGCAGTATTTT
TRBV6-1	few	NA	TRBJ2-4	CASSEGLVRSNIQYF	TGTGCCAGCAGTGAAGGACTAGTGCGATCGAACATTCAGTACTTC
TRBV7-9	NA	TRBD2	TRBJ2-1	CASSPGTSGVAKQFF	TGTGCCAGCAGCCCCGGGACTAGCGGAGTTGCTAAGCAGTTCTTC
TRBV4-1	NA	NA	TRBJ2-7	CASSHLGSSYEQYF	TGCGCCAGCAGCCACCTCGGGTCATCCTACGAGCAGTACTTC
TRBV19	NA	NA	TRBJ1-3	CASSIEPQRELGNTIYF	TGTGCCAGTAGTATAGAACCCCAGCGGGAACTTGGAAACACCATATATTTT
TRBV5-1	few	NA	TRBJ2-2	CASSNQGGNTGELFF	TGCGCCAGCAGCAACCAGGGGGGGAACACCGGGGAGCTGTTTTTT
TRBV28	NA	NA	TRBJ1-1	CASAQVGTEAFF	TGTGCCAGCGCACAGGTGGGCACTGAAGCTTTCTTT
TRBV27	NA	NA	TRBJ1-2	CASSLNTGLDGYTF	TGTGCCAGCAGTTTAAACACGGGGTTGGATGGCTACACCTTC
TRBV2	NA	NA	TRBJ2-1	CATNPDAGNEQFF	TGTGCCACAAACCCGGACGCGGGGAATGAGCAGTTCTTC
TRBV4-1	few	NA	TRBJ2-5	CASSQGQVVATQYF	TGCGCCAGCAGCCAAGGACAGGTTGTGGCGACCCAGTACTTC
TRBV7-2	NA	NA	TRBJ2-5	CASSPQPGQETQYF	TGTGCCAGCAGCCCCCAGCCGGGTCAAGAGACCCAGTACTTC
TRBV2	NA	NA	TRBJ1-6	CASSDKGADNSPLHF	TGTGCCAGCAGTGACAAGGGAGCGGATAATTCACCCCTCCACTTT
TRBV11-3	NA	NA	TRBJ1-2	CASSPEREGPERGYTF	TGTGCCAGCAGCCCCGAACGGGAGGGACCTGAGAGGGGCTACACCTTC
TRBV7-6	NA	TRBD1	TRBJ2-2	CASSPGQDTGELFF	TGTGCCAGCAGCCCAGGACAGGACACCGGGGAGCTGTTTTTT
TRBV14	few	NA	TRBJ2-7	CASSPLDGSSYEQYF	TGTGCCAGCAGCCCCCTTGACGGGTCCTCCTACGAGCAGTACTTC
TRBV4-1	NA	NA	TRBJ2-3	CASSQTGTSTDTQYF	TGCGCCAGCAGCCAGACAGGGACTAGCACAGATACGCAGTATTTT
TRBV9	NA	TRBD1	TRBJ1-2	CASSASLDRVYGYTF	TGTGCCAGCAGCGCTAGTCTAGACAGGGTATATGGCTACACCTTC
TRBV5-1	NA	TRBD1	TRBJ1-2	CASSPGQGAEVISGYTF	TGCGCCAGCAGCCCCGGACAGGGGGCGGAGGTGATTAGTGGCTACACCTTC
TRBV30	NA	NA	TRBJ2-7	CAWSASFYEQYF	TGTGCCTGGAGTGCTTCCTTTTACGAGCAGTACTTC
TRBV30	NA	NA	TRBJ1-3	CAWTAGPGNTIYF	TGTGCCTGGACGGCAGGGCCGGGAAACACCATATATTTT
TRBV6-1	NA	TRBD1	TRBJ1-5	CASSGTDRGPPGAQHF	TGTGCCAGCAGTGGGACCGACAGGGGACCACCAGGGGCCCAGCATTTT
TRBV28	few	NA	TRBJ1-2	CASSSPGMDGYTF	TGTGCCAGCAGTTCACCGGGAATGGATGGCTACACCTTC
TRBV2	NA	NA	TRBJ1-1	CASSVYSTEAFF	TGTGCCAGCAGCGTTTATAGCACTGAAGCTTTCTTT
TRBV18	NA	NA	TRBJ1-4	CASSRATNEKLFF	TGTGCCAGCTCACGAGCAACTAATGAAAAACTGTTTTTT
TRBV28	NA	TRBD2	TRBJ2-7	CASLRGGSPSYEQYF	TGTGCCAGTTTACGGGGAGGGAGTCCCTCATACGAGCAGTACTTC
TRBV29-1	NA	NA	TRBJ1-2	CSVVGAWGYTF	TGCAGCGTTGTGGGGGCGTGGGGCTACACCTTC
TRBV6-4	NA	NA	TRBJ2-3	CASSSGGPDTQYF	TGTGCCAGCAGTTCAGGAGGGCCCGATACGCAGTATTTT
TRBV7-9	NA	TRBD1	TRBJ1-1	CASSSYRGRGMVEAFF	TGTGCCAGCAGCTCATACAGGGGGCGCGGAATGGTTGAAGCTTTCTTT
TRBV6-5	NA	TRBD1	TRBJ1-2	CASSTTGGVYGYTF	TGTGCCAGCAGTACGACAGGGGGCGTCTATGGCTACACCTTC
TRBV2	NA	TRBD2	TRBJ2-7	CASKLQRRGGGEQYF	TGTGCCAGCAAGCTTCAGCGGCGGGGGGGCGGGGAGCAGTACTTC
TRBV2	NA	TRBD2	TRBJ2-3	CASTWGLAGGAPHRDTQYF	TGTGCCAGCACCTGGGGACTAGCGGGGGGGGCCCCACACCGAGATACGCAGTATTTT
TRBV29-1	NA	NA	TRBJ2-6	CSVEDWKGRSGANVLTF	TGCAGCGTTGAAGATTGGAAAGGGAGGTCTGGGGCCAACGTCCTGACTTTC
TRBV30	NA	NA	TRBJ2-2	CAWTYGRGGELFF	TGTGCCTGGACGTATGGGCGGGGCGGGGAGCTGTTTTTT
TRBV19	NA	NA	TRBJ2-7	CASSIDREGEQYF	TGTGCCAGTAGTATAGACAGGGAAGGCGAGCAGTACTTC
TRBV12-5	NA	TRBD2	TRBJ2-5	CASGTGTSGNQETQYF	TGTGCTAGTGGTACAGGGACTAGCGGAAACCAAGAGACCCAGTACTTC
TRBV28	NA	NA	TRBJ1-2	CASSTSRRLHYGYTF	TGTGCCAGCAGTACGAGTAGGCGGTTGCACTATGGCTACACCTTC
TRBV2	few	NA	TRBJ2-3	CASSLGGRTDTQYF	TGTGCCAGCAGTCTCGGGGGTAGGACAGATACGCAGTATTTT
TRBV7-9	few	TRBD2	TRBJ2-5	CASRPGGEQETQYF	TGTGCCAGCAGGCCGGGGGGAGAACAAGAGACCCAGTACTTC
TRBV4-1	once	NA	TRBJ2-7	CASSLERLGISEQYF	TGCGCCAGCAGCCTAGAGAGACTAGGGATTTCCGAGCAGTACTTC
TRBV27	NA	TRBD1	TRBJ2-7	CASSRGQTSSYEQYF	TGTGCCAGCAGTAGGGGACAGACCAGCTCCTACGAGCAGTACTTC
TRBV7-9	NA	NA	TRBJ1-2	CASSRQPHYGYTF	TGTGCCAGCAGTAGACAGCCCCACTATGGCTACACCTTC
TRBV15	NA	NA	TRBJ2-7	CATSRSRGEQYF	TGTGCCACCAGCAGATCCCGGGGGGAGCAGTACTTC
TRBV18	NA	TRBD2	TRBJ2-3	CASSRLAASTDTQYF	TGTGCCAGCTCAAGACTAGCGGCTAGCACAGATACGCAGTATTTT
TRBV5-4	NA	TRBD1	TRBJ2-3	CASSADREADTQYF	TGTGCCAGCAGCGCGGACAGGGAGGCAGATACGCAGTATTTT
TRBV21-1	once	NA	TRBJ2-7	CASSKAPASGRFSYEQYF	TGTGCCAGCAGCAAAGCGCCGGCTAGCGGGAGGTTCTCCTACGAGCAGTACTTC
TRBV18	once	NA	TRBJ2-1	CASSPNVGRDAEQFF	TGTGCCAGCTCACCAAACGTGGGCAGGGATGCTGAGCAGTTCTTC
TRBV28	NA	NA	TRBJ1-5	CASSSPNQPQHF	TGTGCCAGCAGTTCCCCAAATCAGCCCCAGCATTTT
TRBV30	NA	NA	TRBJ2-4	CAWSPDRGNIQYF	TGTGCCTGGAGCCCTGATCGGGGAAACATTCAGTACTTC
TRBV18	NA	NA	TRBJ1-2	CASSPPGVHDYGYTF	TGTGCCAGCTCACCACCAGGGGTGCACGACTATGGCTACACCTTC
TRBV7-9	few	TRBD1	TRBJ2-3	CASSLSGGQGLTDTQYF	TGTGCCAGCAGCTTGTCCGGTGGACAGGGCCTCACAGATACGCAGTATTTT